These 17 T cell receptor beta chains were all obtained from the same sample, sequenced in a study of hypomethylating agent response in myelodysplastic syndrome. Only in-frame clones appear in the TCRdb table, and some are missing; sequencing was by immunoSEQ multiplex PCR. The sample shows thousands of clones, around 87% of them seen only once. The input for sequencing was bone marrow, taken before or after starting hypomethylating agent treatment for myelodysplastic syndrome (not recorded which). The receptors come from a human donor with myelodysplastic syndrome.

The chain employs TRBV5-1 and TRBJ2-7; 7 bases line up with TRBD1. The germline CDR1 and CDR2 sequences are SGHRS and YFSETQ. With V trimmed by 0 bases and J by 3 bases, 3 bases remained unmatched. CDR3 length: 14 amino acids. In DNA, the CDR3 is TGCGCCAGCAGCTTGGAGGGGGCCTACTACGAGCAGTACTTC. As protein: CASSLEGAYYEQYF.

The CDR3, as DNA: TGTGCCAGCAGCCAAGAATATAGCTTCTACGAGCAGTACTTC. This codes for CASSQEYSFYEQYF. V is TRBV4-2 and J is TRBJ2-7; no clear D gene. V lost 0 bases, J lost 3 bases, and 9 bases lay in between. The CDR3 runs to 14 residues. Germline assignment: CDR1 LGHNA and CDR2 YNFKEQ.

The V and J genes are TRBV9 and TRBJ2-6; 8 bases line up with TRBD1. Trimming cost V 6 bases and J 1 base; bases outside gene matches: 3. Germline loops: CDR1 SGDLS, CDR2 YYNGEE. This CDR3 has 15 amino acids. The CDR3 spells CASTRQGSGANVLTF. Written as DNA, the CDR3 is TGTGCCAGCACCCGACAGGGGTCTGGGGCCAACGTCCTGACTTTC.

This chain uses TRBV12-5 with TRBJ1-4; maybe TRBD1 (5 bases). CDR1 is LGHNT and CDR2 is FRNRAP in the germline V gene. This CDR3 has 15 amino acids. V was shortened by 8 bases and J by 7 bases, with 20 bases between the two germline ends. CDR3 DNA: TGTGCTAGTTCCTTAACCCCGGGTGGGGGTGAAAAACTGTTTTTT. This gives the protein CASSLTPGGGEKLFF.

J is TRBJ1-4 and V is TRBV7-9; 8 bases map to TRBD1. Looked up from germline, CDR1 is SEHNR and CDR2 is FQNEAQ (reference sequence). Trimming at V came to 4 bases and at J to 1 base, leaving 5 bases not matched to a gene. The CDR3 has 16 residues. This CDR3 is CASSSTGQGTNEKLFF. CDR3 nucleotide sequence: TGTGCCAGCAGCTCCACAGGACAGGGAACTAATGAAAAACTGTTTTTT.

Here the CDR3 DNA reads TGTGCCAGCTCACCACAGGGGCGGACTGAAGCTTTCTTT. It encodes CASSPQGRTEAFF. The genes are TRBV18 and TRBJ1-1; D perhaps matches TRBD1 (5 bases). Trimming shortened V by 1 base and J by 5 bases, and 8 bases separated the two germline ends. Per the germline V gene, CDR1 is KGHSH and CDR2 is LQKENI. The CDR3 contains 13 residues.

V usage is TRBV6-1 and J usage is TRBJ1-5; D unresolved. The CDR3 length is 14 residues. Trimming stripped 1 base from V and 3 bases from J, with 7 bases between. CDR1 MNHNS and CDR2 SASEGT come from the germline V gene. The CDR3: CASSEGAANQPQHF. The CDR3 DNA reads TGTGCCAGCAGTGAAGGGGCCGCCAATCAGCCCCAGCATTTT.

This chain connects TRBV6-6 to TRBJ1-5, with 8 nucleotides matching TRBD1. Germline assignment: CDR1 MNHNY and CDR2 SVGAGI (reference sequence). This CDR3 region has 15 residues. V trimming: 7 bases; J trimming: 2 bases; junction bases outside the gene matches: 7. The CDR3 region has the DNA TGTGCCAGCACCCCGATGACAGGGGGCAATCAGCCCCAGCATTTT. Protein product: CASTPMTGGNQPQHF.

This clone has a single count. The J gene is TRBJ2-1, the V gene TRBV2; TRBD2 is a possible D gene (8 bases). Trimming removed 10 bases at V and 2 bases at J, with 27 bases between. CDR1 and CDR2 (germline): SNHLY, FYNNEI. CDR3 length: 18 amino acids. In nucleotides, the CDR3 is TGTGCCATCGACTCCGGGACAGCTTTAGCGGGGACCTACAATGAGCAGTTCTTC. Translating it yields CAIDSGTALAGTYNEQFF.

V gene TRBV19 combines with J gene TRBJ1-3; TRBD1 matches 7 bases. Germline V gene sequence: CDR1 LNHDA, CDR2 SQIVND (reference sequence). With V trimmed by 6 bases and J by 3 bases, 8 bases remained unmatched. The CDR3 length is 15 residues. In DNA, the CDR3 is TGTGCCAGTAGCCAGACGACAGGGAATGGAAACACCATATATTTT. Its protein is CASSQTTGNGNTIYF.

This chain joins TRBV6-1 and TRBJ1-1; no clear D gene. Germline V lookup: CDR1 MNHNS, CDR2 SASEGT. CDR3 length equals 12 residues. Trimming took 7 bases from V and 0 from J, leaving 6 bases between them. CDR3 in amino acids: CASTEMNTEAFF. CDR3 nucleotides: TGTGCCAGCACGGAGATGAACACTGAAGCTTTCTTT.

The chain carries TRBV2 and TRBJ2-2; D is ambiguous. V lost 6 bases to trimming and J lost 4 bases, with 12 bases between them. Germline V gene lookup returns CDR1 SNHLY and CDR2 FYNNEI. CDR3 length: 14 amino acids. In nucleotides, the CDR3 is TGTGCCAGCAGGGAGTTTGAAGTCACCGGGGAGCTGTTTTTT. It yields the protein CASREFEVTGELFF. Combining the CDR3 with reference TRBV2 and TRBJ2-2 gives the whole variable domain EPEVTQTPSHQVTQMGQEVILRCVPISNHLYFYWYRQILGQKVEFLVSFYNNEISEKSEIFDDQFSVERPDGSNFTLKIRSTKLEDSAMYFCASREFEVTGELFFGEGSRLTVL.

This clone was found a few times. The chain combines TRBV15 with TRBJ1-6; 8 bases are shared with TRBD1. Per the germline V gene, CDR1 is LNHNV and CDR2 is YYDKDF (reference sequence). Trimming removed 1 base from V and 9 bases from J; junction bases left unmatched: 8. The CDR3 spans 16 residues. The CDR3 is CATSRGIDRGASPLHF. Here the CDR3 DNA reads TGTGCCACCAGCAGAGGGATTGACAGGGGAGCTTCACCCCTCCACTTT.

This clone is medium-sized in the sample. The rearrangement links TRBV2 to TRBJ1-6, with D unresolved. The V end lost 2 bases, the J end lost 9 bases, and 8 bases lay between the germline ends. Germline V gene lookup returns CDR1 SNHLY and CDR2 FYNNEI. The CDR3 spans 13 residues. The CDR3 loop reads CASSERGGSPLHF. In nucleotides, the CDR3 is TGTGCCAGCAGTGAACGGGGTGGTTCACCCCTCCACTTT.

This clone was recorded once. The V gene is TRBV12-5, the J gene TRBJ2-5; D may correspond to TRBD1 or TRBD2 (5 bases each). V was trimmed by 0 bases and J by 5 bases, leaving 13 bases between them. Per the germline V gene, CDR1 is LGHNT and CDR2 is FRNRAP. CDR3 length equals 15 residues. CDR3 in amino acids: CASGLVTGPGETQYF. The CDR3 coding sequence is TGTGCTAGTGGTTTGGTCACGGGGCCTGGGGAGACCCAGTACTTC.

V gene TRBV11-3 combines with J gene TRBJ2-3; 8 bases are a match to TRBD1. This CDR3 is built from 17 residues. Trimming cost V 0 bases and J 3 bases; bases outside gene matches: 8. Germline loops: CDR1 SGHNT, CDR2 YENEEA. The CDR3 spells CASSLDRTGWGTDTQYF. The CDR3 DNA reads TGTGCCAGCAGCTTAGATAGGACAGGGTGGGGGACAGATACGCAGTATTTT.

The chain links TRBV11-2 to TRBJ1-1; 8 nucleotides align to TRBD1. The CDR3 spans 15 residues. Germline trimming cut 4 bases from V and 0 bases from J; bases unmatched to any gene: 4. Per the germline V gene, CDR1 is SGHAT and CDR2 is FQNNGV. The CDR3 DNA sequence: TGTGCCAGCAGCTGGGACAGGCGATTGAACACTGAAGCTTTCTTT. This sequence encodes CASSWDRRLNTEAFF.